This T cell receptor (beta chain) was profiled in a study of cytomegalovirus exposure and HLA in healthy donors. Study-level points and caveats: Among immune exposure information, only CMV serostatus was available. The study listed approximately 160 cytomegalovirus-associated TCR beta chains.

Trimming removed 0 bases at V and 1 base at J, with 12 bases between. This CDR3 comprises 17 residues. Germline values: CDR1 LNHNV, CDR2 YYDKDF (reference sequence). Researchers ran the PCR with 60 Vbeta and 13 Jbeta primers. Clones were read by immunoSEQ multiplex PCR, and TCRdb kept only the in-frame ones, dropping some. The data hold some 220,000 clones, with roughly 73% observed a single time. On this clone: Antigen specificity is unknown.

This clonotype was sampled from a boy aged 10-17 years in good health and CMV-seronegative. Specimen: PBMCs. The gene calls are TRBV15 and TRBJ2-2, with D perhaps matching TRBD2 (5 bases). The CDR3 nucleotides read TGTGCCACCAGCAGAGATAGCCCAGCGGTGAACACCGGGGAGCTGTTTTTT. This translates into CATSRDSPAVNTGELFF.